The rows below give T cell receptor beta chains drawn from one sample of a study of vaccination effects on CD4 cells after COVID-19. Assay: immunoSEQ multiplex PCR; the TCRdb copy retains only in-frame clones and omits some. The sample consists of around 30,000 clones, 65% of them appearing once. Which antigens these TCRs recognize remains unknown. The starting material was CD4+ T cells from PBMCs cultured with SARS-CoV-2 spike peptides, obtained after COVID-19 vaccination. Receptor source: a human donor who received a COVID-19 vaccine. The conserved cysteine and the conserved F or W are not part of the CDR3 here. The listing skips clone size in some rows; elsewhere it reads once, few, many or a size class.

abundance: NA
v_gene: TRBV12-3/TRBV12-4
j_gene: TRBJ2-1
len: 8
CDR3aa: ASSLAEQF

abundance: few
v_gene: TRBV4-2
j_gene: TRBJ1-1
len: 13
CDR3aa: ASSQDWEGLVEAF

abundance: once
v_gene: TRBV5-1
j_gene: TRBJ2-5
len: 16
CDR3aa: ASRNRLAGGSNQETQY

abundance: NA
v_gene: TRBV6-5
j_gene: TRBJ1-3
len: 12
CDR3aa: ASREGHLLNTIY

abundance: NA
v_gene: TRBV2
j_gene: TRBJ2-5
len: 11
CDR3aa: ASMRGPQETQY

abundance: few
v_gene: TRBV9
j_gene: TRBJ2-3
len: 14
CDR3aa: ASSVGVAGVTDTQY

abundance: NA
v_gene: TRBV2
j_gene: TRBJ2-5
len: 13
CDR3aa: ASSDADGYQETQY

abundance: NA
v_gene: TRBV7-2
j_gene: TRBJ2-1
len: 13
CDR3aa: ASSLMAVGGDEQF

abundance: few
v_gene: TRBV12-3/TRBV12-4
j_gene: TRBJ1-1
len: 11
CDR3aa: ASRVTLNTEAF

abundance: NA
v_gene: TRBV5-4
j_gene: TRBJ2-2
len: 13
CDR3aa: ASSRSGGSTRELF

abundance: NA
v_gene: TRBV12-3/TRBV12-4
j_gene: TRBJ1-2
len: 11
CDR3aa: ASSVDRGYGYT

abundance: NA
v_gene: TRBV5-1
j_gene: TRBJ2-7
len: 13
CDR3aa: ASSFTPAQIREQY

abundance: NA
v_gene: TRBV11-3
j_gene: TRBJ2-1
len: 12
CDR3aa: ASSLDGGNNEQF

abundance: NA
v_gene: TRBV5-1
j_gene: TRBJ2-4
len: 12
CDR3aa: ASSRASGENIQY

abundance: NA
v_gene: TRBV11-2
j_gene: TRBJ2-7
len: 11
CDR3aa: ASSSRDSYEQY

abundance: NA
v_gene: TRBV27
j_gene: TRBJ2-1
len: 13
CDR3aa: ASSSSGSSYNEQF

abundance: few
v_gene: TRBV19
j_gene: TRBJ1-1
len: 15
CDR3aa: ASSTSGTLLGNTEAF

abundance: NA
v_gene: TRBV6-5
j_gene: TRBJ1-5
len: 11
CDR3aa: ASSYLQGQPQH

abundance: NA
v_gene: TRBV7-9
j_gene: TRBJ2-2
len: 11
CDR3aa: ASSLRGSGELF

abundance: NA
v_gene: TRBV5-1
j_gene: TRBJ1-5
len: 12
CDR3aa: ASSLDRASQPQH